This entry describes one T cell receptor (beta chain). Its target is not known. One end of the junction is discordant with germline, which a read error may explain. This sample stems from a study of cytomegalovirus exposure and HLA in healthy donors. 60 Vbeta and 13 Jbeta primers were used in PCR. Profiling relied on immunoSEQ multiplex PCR, and the TCRdb table lists in-frame clones only, not all of them. This repertoire includes 70,000 or so clones. Overall study results and limits: Several of the most significant clusters were apparently associated with common viral pathogens in a later analysis.

Germline CDR1 is KGHSH and CDR2 is LQKENI. CDR3 length: 16 residues. The sequenced sample was PBMCs. This rearrangement joins TRBV18 to TRBJ2-4, with D maybe TRBD1 (5 bases). The origin of this receptor is a boy aged 5-17 years in good health and CMV-seronegative. The CDR3 here is CASAPAGKAAKNIQYF. The CDR3 DNA is TGTGCCAGCGCACCCGCAGGGAAAGCGGCCAAAAACATTCAGTACTTC.